The 5 T cell receptor beta chains listed next were all sequenced from one sample in a study of shared clonotypes between healthy human individuals. TCRdb's copy holds only in-frame clones and misses some; the assay was immunoSEQ multiplex PCR. The table shows over 2 million clones, with roughly 90% occurring only once. Sequenced input: naive CD4+ T cells from PBMCs. Subset here: CD45RA+ positively selected. These TCRs come from a man between 18 and 35 years old in good health. Some clones in this sample may be carry-over from other donors' samples.

The chain combines TRBV7-2 with TRBJ1-5; D ambiguous. V shed 8 bases and J shed 6 bases, with 14 bases lying between them. The CDR3 has 13 amino acids. Germline CDR1 reads SGHTA; CDR2 reads FQGNSA. CDR3 sequence: CASAPNGVQPQHF. In DNA, the CDR3 is TGTGCCAGCGCCCCCAATGGAGTTCAGCCCCAGCATTTT.

This chain uses TRBV18 with TRBJ2-3; D may be TRBD1 or TRBD2 (5 bases each). Between the trimmed V and J ends, which lost 0 bases and 4 bases, there was a span of 11 bases. CDR3 length equals 15 residues. Germline assignment: CDR1 KGHSH and CDR2 LQKENI. CDR3 sequence reads: CASSPPRGVPDTQYF. As DNA, the CDR3 is TGTGCCAGCTCACCACCGAGAGGGGTTCCAGATACGCAGTATTTT.

The chain links TRBV28 to TRBJ2-1, with 10 bases that match TRBD2. The CDR3 covers 15 residues. Germline V gene lookup returns CDR1 MDHEN and CDR2 SYDVKM. Trimming took 3 bases from V and 6 from J; bases not matched to a gene: 5. CDR3 sequence (DNA): TGTGCCAGCAGTTTCACTCTAGCGGGAGCCAATGAGCAGTTCTTC. It translates to CASSFTLAGANEQFF. The complete variable domain, with remaining parts taken from reference TRBV28 and TRBJ2-1, reads DVKVTQSSRYLVKRTGEKVFLECVQDMDHENMFWYRQDPGLGLRLIYFSYDVKMKEKGDIPEGYSVSREKKERFSLILESASTNQTSMYLCASSFTLAGANEQFFGPGTRLTVL.

This sequence joins TRBV9 and TRBJ2-5; 8 bases are shared with TRBD2. With V trimmed by 0 bases and J by 9 bases, 1 base remained unmatched. Germline assignment: CDR1 SGDLS and CDR2 YYNGEE. This CDR3 is 12 amino acids long. The CDR3 nucleotides read TGTGCCAGCAGCGTAGTCGGGGGGGCCCAGTACTTC. Translated: CASSVVGGAQYF.

This chain links TRBV7-9 with TRBJ2-5; 8 positions agree with TRBD2. Germline assignment: CDR1 SEHNR and CDR2 FQNEAQ (reference sequence). V dropped 5 bases and J dropped 2; count of bases not matched to a gene: 10. The CDR3 loop spans 16 amino acids. CDR3 nucleotide sequence: TGTGCCAGCAGCCCCACCGCGGGAGGACGACAAGAGACCCAGTACTTC. It specifies CASSPTAGGRQETQYF.